The 17 T cell receptor beta chains in this list originate from one sample, sequenced in a study of shared clonotypes between healthy human individuals. Naive CD8 cells comprised CD45RO-negative, CCR7-positively selected cells, excluding terminally differentiated effector memory CD45RA+ cells. The assay was immunoSEQ multiplex PCR, and TCRdb's table has in-frame clones only and misses some. The sample lists under 850,000 clones, 85% to 95% occurring once. Material for sequencing was naive CD8+ T cells sorted from blood. These receptors were taken from a man under 40 in good health.

The chain couples TRBV15 to TRBJ2-2; D is uncertain. The CDR3 has 15 amino acids. Germline V gives CDR1 LNHNV, CDR2 YYDKDF (reference sequence). V was trimmed by 0 bases and J by 6 bases, leaving 11 bases between them. The CDR3 nucleotides read TGTGCCACCAGCAGAGATAATCGGGTTGCCGGGGAGCTGTTTTTT. Translating gives CATSRDNRVAGELFF.

CDR3 in DNA: TGTGCCAGCAGCTTAGACAGCAACTATGGCTACACCTTC. Amino acids: CASSLDSNYGYTF. The chain employs TRBV6-5 and TRBJ1-2; D possibly corresponds to TRBD1 (5 bases). Germline V gene data show CDR1 as MNHEY and CDR2 as SVGAGI. The CDR3 has 13 amino acids. V dropped 6 bases and J dropped 2 bases, with 10 bases sitting between them.

CDR3 region: CASSSASGREGKTQYF. CDR3 DNA: TGTGCCAGCAGCTCGGCTAGCGGGAGGGAGGGGAAGACCCAGTACTTC. The rearrangement joins TRBV7-6 to TRBJ2-5, with 12 nucleotides matching TRBD2. The CDR3 sequence is 16 residues long. Trimming cost V 4 bases and J 6 bases; bases outside gene matches: 9. Germline CDR1 reads SGHVS; CDR2 reads FNYEAQ.

The chain links TRBV5-6 to TRBJ1-1, with TRBD1 matching over 8 bases. CDR1 is SGHDT, CDR2 YYEEEE, per germline. V shed 5 bases and J 0 bases; nucleotides not matched to a gene: 9. This CDR3 has 16 residues. CDR3 amino acids: CASSYGQGIMNTEAFF. The CDR3 DNA sequence: TGTGCCAGCAGTTACGGACAGGGCATTATGAACACTGAAGCTTTCTTT.

This clone was picked up one time. V and J are TRBV6-1 and TRBJ2-7; TRBD1 agrees at 10 bases. V was pared by 6 bases and J by 4 bases, with 9 bases of the junction left unmatched. Germline CDR1 reads MNHNS; CDR2 reads SASEGT. This CDR3 has 15 amino acids. CDR3 amino acids: CASSQTGDRGYEQYF. The CDR3 DNA sequence: TGTGCCAGCAGCCAAACAGGGGACAGGGGTTACGAGCAGTACTTC.

CDR3 nucleotides: TGTGCCAGCAGCTTTGGAACATTGGGCGAGCAGTACTTC. It codes for CASSFGTLGEQYF. This chain uses TRBV7-2 with TRBJ2-7; no reliable D call. The CDR3 loop spans 13 amino acids. Looked up from germline, CDR1 is SGHTA and CDR2 is FQGNSA. V gave up 3 bases and J gave up 6 bases, with 12 bases separating them.

The chain is built from TRBV28 and TRBJ1-5; D call uncertain. Germline CDR1 is MDHEN and CDR2 is SYDVKM. Trimming cost V 7 bases and J 1 base, with 11 bases left between them. CDR3 length equals 14 residues. The chain's CDR3 is CASTPVGSNQPQHF. The CDR3 region has the DNA TGTGCCAGCACCCCGGTGGGAAGCAATCAGCCCCAGCATTTT.

This chain connects TRBV6-6 to TRBJ2-1; 10 nucleotides line up with TRBD2. CDR1 is MNHNY and CDR2 is SVGAGI in the germline V gene (reference sequence). Trimming cost V 6 bases and J 6 bases; bases outside gene matches: 8. The CDR3 runs to 15 residues. The CDR3 sequence: CASRGTSGRANEQFF. DNA of the CDR3: TGTGCCAGCAGAGGAACGAGCGGGAGGGCCAATGAGCAGTTCTTC.

This chain connects TRBV19 to TRBJ1-5, with TRBD1 matching 12 bases. The CDR3 loop spans 17 amino acids. Germline loops: CDR1 LNHDA, CDR2 SQIVND (reference sequence). The ends lost 3 bases at V and 7 bases at J; junction bases unmatched: 10. DNA of the CDR3: TGTGCCAGTAGTATCTCCCTAGGGACAGGGGGCACCCAGCCCCAGCATTTT. It codes for CASSISLGTGGTQPQHF.

The count of this clone is one. The chain combines TRBV7-2 with TRBJ2-7; possible D gene TRBD1, 6 bases. This CDR3 contains 14 residues. Germline V CDR1 and CDR2: SGHTA, FQGNSA. Deletions cut 5 bases from V and 2 bases from J, with 13 bases between. In DNA, the CDR3 is TGTGCCAGCAGCCCCTCAGGGGATCCCTACGAGCAGTACTTC. Translation gives CASSPSGDPYEQYF. The whole variable domain, filled in from reference TRBV7-2 and TRBJ2-7, reads GAGVSQSPSNKVTEKGKDVELRCDPISGHTALYWYRQSLGQGLEFLIYFQGNSAPDKSGLPSDRFSAERTGGSVSTLTIQRTQQEDSAVYLCASSPSGDPYEQYFGPGTRLTVT.

The rearrangement links TRBV27 to TRBJ2-7, with 8 bases identical to TRBD1. There are 18 residues in the CDR3. With V trimmed by 6 bases and J by 2 bases, 18 bases remained unmatched. CDR1 is MNHEY and CDR2 is SMNVEV in the germline V gene (reference sequence). The CDR3 sequence is CASSLLGEPGGPTYEQYF. The CDR3 DNA reads as TGTGCCAGCAGCCTTCTTGGTGAACCAGGGGGCCCAACCTACGAGCAGTACTTC.

The gene calls are TRBV7-9 and TRBJ2-7; TRBD1 might be the D (6 bases). This CDR3 spans 14 amino acids. Between the trimmed V and J ends, which lost 1 base and 2 bases, there was a span of 9 bases. Germline CDR1 SEHNR, CDR2 FQNEAQ (reference sequence). CDR3 nucleotide sequence: TGTGCCAGCAGCTTAGGACAGGTAACCTACGAGCAGTACTTC. It is translated as CASSLGQVTYEQYF.

The chain is built from TRBV27 and TRBJ2-7, with 10 bases lining up with TRBD1. Per germline, CDR1 MNHEY and CDR2 SMNVEV (reference sequence). This CDR3 region has 16 residues. The V segment lost 3 bases and the J segment 3 bases; nucleotides outside the gene matches: 8. CDR3 residues: CASSLYRGQGIYEQYF. The DNA of the CDR3 is TGTGCCAGCAGTTTGTACCGGGGACAGGGGATCTACGAGCAGTACTTC.

The CDR3 coding sequence is TGCGCCAGCAGCCAAGATATATACTACGAGCAGTACTTC. Translation: CASSQDIYYEQYF. The V and J genes are TRBV4-1 and TRBJ2-7; D is undetermined. This CDR3 is 13 amino acids long. Germline V gives CDR1 MGHRA, CDR2 YSYEKL. V gave up 0 bases and J gave up 3 bases, with 6 bases separating them.

The genes are TRBV11-3 and TRBJ2-1; D is uncertain. The CDR3 consists of 16 residues. V was trimmed by 0 bases and J by 8 bases, leaving 17 bases between them. Germline lookup yields CDR1 SGHNT and CDR2 YENEEA. In DNA form, the CDR3 reads TGTGCCAGCAGCTTAGAATCCCCGACTCCCCTTCATGAGCAGTTCTTC. Its protein is CASSLESPTPLHEQFF.

In this sample, this clone turned up a few times. The rearrangement uses TRBV7-9 and TRBJ1-1; tentatively, D is TRBD1 (6 bases). The CDR3 extends over 15 amino acids. V was shortened by 1 base and J by 4 bases, with 13 bases between the two germline ends. Germline V gene data show CDR1 as SEHNR and CDR2 as FQNEAQ (reference sequence). The CDR3 nucleotides read TGTGCCAGCAGCTTAGGAGAGGGGGTGAGCACTGAAGCTTTCTTT. This encodes CASSLGEGVSTEAFF. The full variable domain, with the rest looked up from reference TRBV7-9 and TRBJ1-1, is DTGVSQNPRHKITKRGQNVTFRCDPISEHNRLYWYRQTLGQGPEFLTYFQNEAQLEKSRLLSDRFSAERPKGSFSTLEIQRTEQGDSAMYLCASSLGEGVSTEAFFGQGTRLTVV.

The V and J genes are TRBV5-4 and TRBJ1-1; no clear D gene. The length of the CDR3 is 13 residues. Trimming removed 2 bases at V and 5 bases at J, with 10 bases between. Germline CDR1 SGHNT, CDR2 YYREEE (reference sequence). In DNA, the CDR3 is TGTGCCAGCAGCTTAGGAGGTGGGACTGAAGCTTTCTTT. Encoded protein: CASSLGGGTEAFF.